The present T cell receptor (beta chain) was sequenced within a study of T cells expressing NK-cell markers. Overall study context: With respect to HCMV, seven of the eight sequenced donors were seropositive, and one was seronegative.

Worth noting for this clonotype: What it binds is unknown.

Overall study findings and caveats: Dominant NKG2C+ clonotypes in about 6 donors made up roughly 1.0-7.5% of CD8+ T cells.

TCR beta cDNA was generated via 5'RACE template switching incorporating UMIs. No DNA is given; TCRdb re-called the 5' RACE reads and lists each CDR3 protein once. This table lists about 260,000 distinct CDR3 sequences. This clonotype was obtained from a man aged 18 to 29 in good health. Sequenced input: blood T cells: a sorted CD56 or NKG2C T cell subset, CD4+ or CD8+ T cells, or bulk PBMC T cells (not recorded which).

The CDR3 is CASRHNRPGETQYF. The chain joins TRBV7-9 to TRBJ2-5; TCRdb reports TRBD2, a call that lacks DNA to check it against. This CDR3 comprises 14 residues. Germline-derived CDR1 and CDR2 are SEHNR and FQNEAQ (reference sequence).